The T cell receptor beta chain described here comes from a study of cytomegalovirus exposure and HLA in healthy donors. Points from the study as a whole: Reports described diagnosis of cytomegalovirus status by the classifier as highly specific and sensitive. Owing to their indistinguishability, certain V segments, notably TRBV6-2 and TRBV6-3, were excluded.

As regards this clone: Its antigen is unidentified.

CDR1 is MDHEN, CDR2 SYDVKM, per germline. Trimming shortened V by 4 bases and J by 0 bases, and 19 bases separated the two germline ends. The CDR3 sequence is 18 residues long. PCR was performed using 60 Vbeta and 13 Jbeta primers. Data came from immunoSEQ multiplex PCR; TCRdb stores just in-frame clones and leaves some out. The sample contains roughly 80,000 clones, around 81% of which appear only once. This clonotype was sampled from a male donor in good health and CMV-seronegative. The sample was PBMCs. The rearrangement links TRBV28 to TRBJ1-5, with D possibly being TRBD1 (6 bases). CDR3 residues: CASSSPEGGLHSNQPQHF. The CDR3 DNA follows: TGTGCCAGCAGTTCACCGGAGGGGGGGCTTCATAGCAATCAGCCCCAGCATTTT.